The next 27 T cell receptor beta chains were all read from a single sample in a study of identical twins. TCRdb processed the 5' RACE reads anew with MiXCR; each CDR3 protein has one entry. The profile shows 400,000 to 500,000 distinct CDR3 sequences, approximately 17% of them singletons. What was sequenced was naive T cells sorted from blood. These TCRs come from a middle-aged man in good health.

This clonotype was seen repeatedly, ten times or more. The chain links TRBV28 to TRBJ2-7; D might be TRBD1 (5 bases). Germline CDR1 reads MDHEN; CDR2 reads SYDVKM. The CDR3 consists of 13 residues. With 9 bases removed from V and 1 base from J, the gap between germline ends came to 13 bases. CDR3 sequence reads: CASAVGASYEQYF. The CDR3 DNA sequence: TGTGCCAGTGCTGTAGGGGCTTCCTACGAGCAGTACTTC.

The J gene is TRBJ2-7, the V gene TRBV29-1, with TRBD2 matching over 13 bases. The CDR3 is 14 amino acids. J was trimmed by 2 bases and V by 7 bases; bases with no gene match: 5. CDR1 is SQVTM and CDR2 is ANQGSEA in the germline V gene. CDR3 amino acids: CSATTSGGPYEQYF. The CDR3 DNA reads as TGCAGCGCCACGACTAGCGGGGGGCCCTACGAGCAGTACTTC.

The genes are TRBV7-3 and TRBJ2-5; TRBD2 aligns across 10 bases. The CDR3 has 15 amino acids. The germline V gene has CDR1 SGHTA and CDR2 FQGTGA. J gave up 3 bases and V 4 bases, and 5 bases lay outside the gene matches. CDR3 DNA: TGTGCCAGCAGCTCTACTAGCGGGGATGAAGAGACCCAGTACTTC. As protein: CASSSTSGDEETQYF.

There are a few counts of this clonotype. J is TRBJ2-1 and V is TRBV6-5, with D uncertain. The ends were cut back, 5 bases at V and 9 bases at J, with 11 bases in the middle. Germline CDR1 reads MNHEY; CDR2 reads SVGAGI. The CDR3 runs 12 residues. This CDR3 reads CASSRYWGEQFF. DNA of the CDR3: TGTGCCAGCAGTCGTTATTGGGGTGAGCAGTTCTTC.

This clonotype has at least ten counts. This chain joins TRBV20-1 and TRBJ2-5; D call uncertain. The length of the CDR3 is 14 residues. Germline values: CDR1 DFQATT, CDR2 SNEGSKA (reference sequence). Trimming took 6 bases from V and 5 from J, leaving 19 bases between them. CDR3 DNA: TGCAGTGCACCCGGGCAGGAGATGAGGGAGACCCAGTACTTC. This encodes CSAPGQEMRETQYF.

This clonotype was observed many times. The V gene is TRBV6-1, the J gene TRBJ1-2; 7 positions agree with TRBD1. V was clipped by 2 bases and J by 10 bases; unmatched bases: 7. This CDR3 contains 13 residues. CDR1 is MNHNS and CDR2 is SASEGT in the germline V gene. DNA of the CDR3: TGTGCCAGCAGTGAATGGGGGCAGGGGGACTACACCTTC. Translated, it gives CASSEWGQGDYTF.

This rearrangement joins TRBV5-6 to TRBJ2-3, with 9 bases fitting TRBD2. The V segment lost 4 bases and the J segment 9 bases; nucleotides outside the gene matches: 3. CDR1 SGHDT and CDR2 YYEEEE come from the germline V gene. This CDR3 is built from 12 residues. Here the CDR3 DNA reads TGTGCCAGCAGCCAAGCGGGAGGCACGCAGTATTTT. It encodes CASSQAGGTQYF.

This clonotype was observed a handful of times. V usage is TRBV6-5 and J usage is TRBJ2-5; D might be TRBD1 or TRBD2, each matching 6 bases. V was clipped by 2 bases and J by 5 bases, with 18 bases between them. The CDR3 extends over 16 amino acids. The germline V gene has CDR1 MNHEY and CDR2 SVGAGI. The CDR3 loop is CASSYVQRRGGETQYF. The CDR3 DNA follows: TGTGCCAGCAGTTACGTCCAAAGACGAGGGGGGGAGACCCAGTACTTC.

This clonotype was detected only a few times. The rearrangement links TRBV29-1 to TRBJ1-1; TRBD1 might be the D (5 bases). Germline V gives CDR1 SQVTM, CDR2 ANQGSEA. V was cut by 2 bases and J by 5 bases, with 15 bases left in between. CDR3 length: 14 residues. The DNA of the CDR3 is TGCAGCGTTGAATCCGGGGCAGTAAGAACTGAAGCTTTCTTT. It codes for CSVESGAVRTEAFF. Filled out from reference TRBV29-1 and TRBJ1-1, the complete variable domain reads SAVISQKPSRDICQRGTSLTIQCQVDSQVTMMFWYRQQPGQSLTLIATANQGSEATYESGFVIDKFPISRPNLTFSTLTVSNMSPEDSSIYLCSVESGAVRTEAFFGQGTRLTVV.

This clonotype has more than one count but fewer than ten. The rearrangement joins TRBV24-1 to TRBJ2-1; 10 nucleotides match TRBD2. Germline V lookup: CDR1 KGHDR, CDR2 SFDVKD. CDR3 length: 17 amino acids. The J segment lost 2 bases and the V segment lost 4 bases, leaving 7 bases of the junction unmatched. The DNA of the CDR3 is TGTGCCACCAGTGACCCAGGACTAGCGGAAGCCTACAATGAGCAGTTCTTC. It is translated as CATSDPGLAEAYNEQFF.

V and J are TRBV6-5 and TRBJ1-2; 10 bases are shared with TRBD1. From germline, CDR1 is MNHEY and CDR2 SVGAGI. The V segment lost 4 bases and the J segment 11 bases; nucleotides outside the gene matches: 10. This CDR3 is 14 amino acids long. The CDR3 region has the DNA TGTGCCAGCAGTTTGACGGGACAGGGGATAAAGTACACCTTC. Translated, it gives CASSLTGQGIKYTF.

The gene calls are TRBV29-1 and TRBJ2-7; 11 bases agree with TRBD2. CDR3 size: 17 residues. Per the germline V gene, CDR1 is SQVTM and CDR2 is ANQGSEA. Trimming removed 4 bases from V and 3 bases from J; junction bases left unmatched: 14. The CDR3: CSVAGTASGLAVYEQYF. CDR3 sequence (DNA): TGCAGCGTTGCGGGAACGGCCTCGGGACTAGCGGTCTACGAGCAGTACTTC.

A remark on this clonotype: Since a much larger clone is just one base distant, this may be a read error. The chain uses TRBV5-1 and TRBJ2-3; 7 positions agree with TRBD2. Trimming removed 10 bases from V and 3 bases from J; junction bases left unmatched: 11. Germline V gene data show CDR1 as SGHRS and CDR2 as YFSETQ. This CDR3 is 14 amino acids long. In nucleotides, the CDR3 is TGCGCCGGCATCGATGGGGGGGGTACAGATACGCAGTATTTT. The encoded protein is CAGIDGGGTDTQYF.

At least ten counts were recorded for this clonotype. The V gene is TRBV11-2, the J gene TRBJ2-5; no reliable D call. Trimming took off 2 bases at V and 3 bases at J, with 10 bases between the two ends. Germline CDR1 is SGHAT and CDR2 is FQNNGV. The CDR3 contains 14 residues. The CDR3 DNA sequence: TGTGCCAGCAGCTTATTGGCGGAAGAAGAGACCCAGTACTTC. Amino acids: CASSLLAEEETQYF.

This clonotype was counted between two and nine times. The V call is TRBV25-1, the J call TRBJ2-5; TRBD2 aligns across 9 bases. The CDR3 consists of 16 residues. V lost 3 bases and J lost 0; bases outside the gene matches: 5. Germline V CDR1 and CDR2: MGHDK, SYGVNS. This CDR3 is CASSDKREAYQETQYF. The CDR3 region has the DNA TGTGCCAGCAGTGACAAGCGGGAGGCGTACCAAGAGACCCAGTACTTC.

This clonotype was detected many times. The V gene is TRBV5-1, the J gene TRBJ2-2; D possibly matches TRBD1 or TRBD2 (5 bases each). Germline V gene sequence: CDR1 SGHRS, CDR2 YFSETQ. There are 15 residues in the CDR3. Trimming pared 3 bases from V and 4 bases from J, leaving 13 bases between. The CDR3 spells CASSWTVGGTGELFF. The CDR3 DNA sequence: TGCGCCAGCAGCTGGACCGTTGGGGGCACCGGGGAGCTGTTTTTT.

This clonotype was recorded a few times. The chain is built from TRBV7-8 and TRBJ2-7, with 9 bases matching TRBD2. The CDR3 loop spans 14 amino acids. The V and J ends lost 5 bases and 2 bases, in that order; junction bases with no gene match: 4. Germline CDR1 SGHVS, CDR2 FQNEAQ. This CDR3 is CASSIGGGAYEQYF. As DNA, the CDR3 is TGTGCCAGCAGCATTGGCGGGGGGGCCTACGAGCAGTACTTC.

The table lists this clonotype with many counts. The CDR3 loop reads CASSEGASNQPQHF. CDR3 DNA: TGTGCCAGCTCAGAGGGGGCGAGCAATCAGCCCCAGCATTTT. The chain combines TRBV18 with TRBJ1-5, with 7 bases aligning to TRBD1. The CDR3 has 14 amino acids. V gave up 5 bases and J gave up 1 base; unmatched junction bases: 2. The germline CDR1 and CDR2 sequences are KGHSH and LQKENI. Full variable domain (outside the CDR3, taken from reference TRBV18 and TRBJ1-5): NAGVMQNPRHLVRRRGQEARLRCSPMKGHSHVYWYRQLPEEGLKFMVYLQKENIIDESGMPKERFSAEFPKEGPSILRIQQVVRGDSAAYFCASSEGASNQPQHFGDGTRLSIL.

Many counts were recorded for this clonotype. V usage is TRBV4-1 and J usage is TRBJ2-1; D may correspond to TRBD1 or TRBD2 (5 bases each). The V end lost 5 bases, the J end lost 1 base, and 12 bases lay between the germline ends. Germline V gene sequence: CDR1 MGHRA, CDR2 YSYEKL. The CDR3 runs to 15 residues. The CDR3 nucleotides read TGCGCCAGCAGCTTCGGGACGGTTTCCTACAATGAGCAGTTCTTC. Amino acid sequence: CASSFGTVSYNEQFF.

The J gene is TRBJ2-1, the V gene TRBV6-2 or TRBV6-3; 8 positions match TRBD2. J lost 3 bases, V lost 6 bases, and 7 bases had no gene match. Germline CDR1 and CDR2: MNHEY and SVGEGT. The CDR3 totals 15 residues. The CDR3 reads CASRELADFYNEQFF. Here the CDR3 DNA reads TGTGCCAGCAGGGAACTAGCGGATTTCTACAATGAGCAGTTCTTC.

The CDR3 DNA sequence: TGTGCCAGCAGCGTAGCCCTGGGGGAGTCGTATGAGCAGTTCTTC. It is translated as CASSVALGESYEQFF. The chain combines TRBV9 with TRBJ2-1; D may match TRBD1 or TRBD2 (5 bases each). The germline V and J ends were trimmed by 0 bases and 8 bases, with 15 bases remaining between them. Per the germline V gene, CDR1 is SGDLS and CDR2 is YYNGEE. The CDR3 has 15 amino acids.

V and J are TRBV4-1 and TRBJ1-2; D is possibly TRBD1 (5 bases). Trimming removed 0 bases at V and 4 bases at J, with 18 bases between. The CDR3 contains 17 residues. Looked up from germline, CDR1 is MGHRA and CDR2 is YSYEKL. CDR3 nucleotides: TGCGCCAGCAGCCAAGATACGAAATTCAGGGTGGGCTATGGCTACACCTTC. It codes for CASSQDTKFRVGYGYTF.

The rearrangement uses TRBV12-3 or TRBV12-4 and TRBJ2-3, with D perhaps TRBD1 (6 bases). V lost 5 bases and J lost 5, with 20 bases in between. This CDR3 region has 16 residues. As DNA, the CDR3 is TGTGCCAGCAGTCCAAGAACAGGGTTGCCATTAGATACGCAGTATTTT. Residues: CASSPRTGLPLDTQYF.

This clonotype was seen many times. The chain carries TRBV5-1 and TRBJ1-4, with D maybe TRBD1 (5 bases). Trimming stripped 1 base from V and 6 bases from J, with 7 bases between. The CDR3 is 13 amino acids. Germline assignment: CDR1 SGHRS and CDR2 YFSETQ. The CDR3 loop reads CASSLSGDEKLFF. CDR3 sequence (DNA): TGCGCCAGCAGCTTGTCGGGGGATGAAAAACTGTTTTTT.

This clonotype was counted at least ten times. V and J are TRBV4-3 and TRBJ2-3, with no clear D. Trimming took off 0 bases at V and 4 bases at J, with 11 bases between the two ends. The germline V gene has CDR1 LGHNA and CDR2 YSLEER. The CDR3 extends over 15 amino acids. CDR3 loop: CASSQDNRAADTQYF. CDR3 nucleotides: TGCGCCAGCAGCCAAGATAACCGGGCGGCAGATACGCAGTATTTT.

There are many counts of this clonotype. The chain uses TRBV7-2 and TRBJ2-7; TRBD1 matches 8 bases. This CDR3 has 14 amino acids. J was trimmed by 2 bases and V by 4 bases; bases with no gene match: 4. CDR1 and CDR2 from the germline V gene are SGHTA and FQGNSA. The CDR3 loop reads CASSSGQGAYEQYF. The CDR3 DNA is TGTGCCAGCAGCTCAGGACAGGGCGCCTACGAGCAGTACTTC.

The J gene is TRBJ1-2, the V gene TRBV25-1; D not resolved. Germline V gene data show CDR1 as MGHDK and CDR2 as SYGVNS. The V and J ends lost 1 base and 0 bases respectively, with 6 bases between them. The CDR3 is 14 residues long. The DNA of the CDR3 is TGTGCCAGCAGTGAATCTCCATCTAACTATGGCTACACCTTC. Amino acid sequence: CASSESPSNYGYTF.